The following is a T cell receptor (beta chain) sequence with its context. Its antigen remains unknown. V was pared by 3 bases and J by 8 bases, with 18 bases between. The CDR3 runs to 15 residues. CDR1 is SGHRS and CDR2 is YFSETQ in the germline V gene. This sample stems from a study of TIL therapy for anti-PD-1-resistant metastatic lung cancer. Study details: Median tumor mutation burden was under 1.9 mutations per megabase. Whole-study findings and limits: Infused TIL clonotypes partially replaced the baseline blood repertoire, then decayed over months.

Time point indicated: pre-treatment sample, taken before nivolumab and TIL therapy. The libraries were made with immunoSEQ v3. Repertoires were generated with immunoSEQ multiplex PCR, while TCRdb's copy carries only in-frame clones and drops some. Altogether 50,000 to 65,000 clones are present, about 69% being singletons, with the ten largest covering roughly 7.2%. The specimen comprised blood, sampled at baseline. The gene calls are TRBV5-1 and TRBJ2-4; D is possibly TRBD2 (6 bases). The clonotype comes from a person aged 25 to 79 with non-small cell lung cancer. CDR3 sequence reads: CASSYGGDSLHIQYF. CDR3 in DNA: TGCGCCAGCAGCTATGGTGGGGACTCCTTGCACATTCAGTACTTC.